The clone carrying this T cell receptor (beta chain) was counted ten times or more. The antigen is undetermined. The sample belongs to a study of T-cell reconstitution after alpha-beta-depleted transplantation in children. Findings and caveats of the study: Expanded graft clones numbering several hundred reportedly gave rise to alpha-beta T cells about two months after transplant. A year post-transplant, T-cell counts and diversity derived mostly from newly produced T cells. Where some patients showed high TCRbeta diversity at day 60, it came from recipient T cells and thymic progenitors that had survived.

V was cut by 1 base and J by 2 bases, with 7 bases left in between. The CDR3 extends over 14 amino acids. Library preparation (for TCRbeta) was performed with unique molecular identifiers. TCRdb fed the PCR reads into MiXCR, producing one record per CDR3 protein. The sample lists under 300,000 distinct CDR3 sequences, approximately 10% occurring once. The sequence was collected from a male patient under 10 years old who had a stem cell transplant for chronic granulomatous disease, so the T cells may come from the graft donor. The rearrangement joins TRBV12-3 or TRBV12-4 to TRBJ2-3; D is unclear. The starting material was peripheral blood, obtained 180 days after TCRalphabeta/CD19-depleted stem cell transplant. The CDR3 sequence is CASSLGGHTDTQYF. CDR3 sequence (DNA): TGTGCCAGCAGTTTAGGAGGCCACACAGATACGCAGTATTTT.